The subject of this entry is one T cell receptor beta chain. The data belong to a study of T cells in Graves' hyperthyroidism and ophthalmopathy. RNA transcripts served as the template for amplifying TCR beta CDR3 regions. First-round RT-PCR with HTBI primers amplified the TCR CDR3 region. TCRdb used MiXCR to reprocess the multiplex PCR reads, holding one entry per CDR3 protein. This table has some 530,000 distinct CDR3 sequences, around a fifth appearing once. Germline lookup yields CDR1 SQVTM and CDR2 ANQGSEA. The CDR3 consists of 12 residues. Trimming stripped 3 bases from V and 7 bases from J, with 11 bases between.

This receptor was obtained from a woman in her sixties or seventies with Graves' ophthalmopathy. The chain recombines TRBV29-1 with TRBJ2-3, with D possibly being TRBD2 (6 bases). The sample consisted of blood. The CDR3 sequence: CSVDAAGNTQYF. CDR3 sequence (DNA): TGCAGCGTTGACGCGGCGGGGAATACGCAGTATTTT.